These T cell receptor beta chains were read from a single sample in a study of cytomegalovirus exposure and HLA in healthy donors. Data came from immunoSEQ multiplex PCR; TCRdb stores just in-frame clones and leaves some out. Here the sample spans approximately 120,000 clones, around 74% being singletons. The sample taken for sequencing was PBMCs. These receptors were collected from a woman in her forties or fifties in good health and CMV-seropositive. Each CDR3 is given with its conserved first and last residue. Fields, in order: V gene, clone size, D gene, J gene, CDR3 protein, CDR3 DNA. The D gene is left open where the match is weak. Size values are once, few and many counts, or a class for expanded clones, and some rows have none.

v_gene: TRBV5-8; abundance: -; d_gene: -; j_gene: TRBJ2-3; CDR3aa: CASSSDIRENTQYF; CDR3nt: TGTGCCAGCAGCTCGGACATTCGGGAGAACACGCAGTATTTT
v_gene: TRBV5-4; abundance: -; d_gene: TRBD2; j_gene: TRBJ2-3; CDR3aa: CASSFPTSGGAFGADTQYF; CDR3nt: TGTGCCAGCAGCTTCCCGACTAGCGGGGGGGCCTTTGGCGCAGATACGCAGTATTTT
v_gene: TRBV11-2; abundance: few; d_gene: -; j_gene: TRBJ1-5; CDR3aa: CASSSGGANQPQHF; CDR3nt: TGTGCCAGCAGCTCCGGGGGGGCTAATCAGCCCCAGCATTTT
v_gene: TRBV7-9; abundance: once; d_gene: TRBD2; j_gene: TRBJ2-5; CDR3aa: CASSFPSGGGADLRETQYF; CDR3nt: TGTGCCAGCAGCTTCCCCTCGGGCGGGGGGGCGGATCTCAGGGAGACCCAGTACTTC
v_gene: TRBV19; abundance: -; d_gene: TRBD1; j_gene: TRBJ2-7; CDR3aa: CASSLQGVGEQYF; CDR3nt: TGTGCCAGTAGTTTACAGGGGGTCGGCGAGCAGTACTTC
v_gene: TRBV7-9; abundance: -; d_gene: -; j_gene: TRBJ1-4; CDR3aa: CASSLYNEVPNEKLFF; CDR3nt: TGTGCCAGCAGCTTATACAACGAGGTACCTAATGAAAAACTGTTTTTT
v_gene: TRBV5-4; abundance: few; d_gene: TRBD1; j_gene: TRBJ2-6; CDR3aa: CASSRGQGAAGANVLTF; CDR3nt: TGTGCCAGCAGCCGAGGACAGGGGGCGGCTGGGGCCAACGTCCTGACTTTC
v_gene: TRBV27; abundance: -; d_gene: -; j_gene: TRBJ1-5; CDR3aa: CASSLGGTPNQPQHF; CDR3nt: TGTGCCAGCAGTTTAGGGGGGACCCCCAATCAGCCCCAGCATTTT
v_gene: TRBV27; abundance: -; d_gene: -; j_gene: TRBJ2-7; CDR3aa: CASIDTGRTGSEQYF; CDR3nt: TGTGCCAGCATAGACACAGGACGGACCGGCTCCGAGCAGTACTTC
v_gene: TRBV19; abundance: -; d_gene: -; j_gene: TRBJ1-3; CDR3aa: CASSRSAGFDGNTIYF; CDR3nt: TGTGCCAGTAGCCGGTCGGCAGGGTTTGATGGAAACACCATATATTTT
v_gene: TRBV18; abundance: -; d_gene: -; j_gene: TRBJ1-4; CDR3aa: CASSRQHGRGNEKLFF; CDR3nt: TGTGCCAGCTCAAGGCAGCACGGTCGGGGTAATGAAAAACTGTTTTTT
v_gene: TRBV5-6; abundance: few; d_gene: -; j_gene: TRBJ2-3; CDR3aa: CASSRGQIRTDTQYF; CDR3nt: TGTGCCAGCAGCAGAGGACAGATTCGCACAGATACGCAGTATTTT
v_gene: TRBV5-1; abundance: -; d_gene: TRBD1; j_gene: TRBJ2-1; CDR3aa: CASSQGTGFHNEQFF; CDR3nt: TGCGCCAGCAGCCAAGGGACAGGGTTTCACAATGAGCAGTTCTTC
v_gene: TRBV16; abundance: -; d_gene: -; j_gene: TRBJ1-3; CDR3aa: CASSQSGRAGNTIYF; CDR3nt: TGTGCCAGCAGCCAATCGGGCAGGGCTGGAAACACCATATATTTT
v_gene: TRBV7-9; abundance: few; d_gene: -; j_gene: TRBJ2-2; CDR3aa: CASRPPGHGTGELFF; CDR3nt: TGTGCCAGCAGACCCCCGGGACATGGCACCGGGGAGCTGTTTTTT
v_gene: TRBV7-2; abundance: -; d_gene: TRBD1; j_gene: TRBJ1-5; CDR3aa: CASSSHRGTGVPQHF; CDR3nt: TGTGCCAGCAGCTCCCACCGTGGTACAGGGGTGCCCCAGCATTTT
v_gene: TRBV18; abundance: -; d_gene: TRBD1; j_gene: TRBJ1-2; CDR3aa: CASSSQGQGYGYTF; CDR3nt: TGTGCCAGCTCATCACAGGGACAGGGCTATGGCTACACCTTC
v_gene: TRBV7-9; abundance: -; d_gene: TRBD1; j_gene: TRBJ1-1; CDR3aa: CASSPTGGRNTEAFF; CDR3nt: TGTGCCAGCAGCCCGACAGGGGGAAGGAACACTGAAGCTTTCTTT
v_gene: TRBV28; abundance: -; d_gene: TRBD1; j_gene: TRBJ2-3; CDR3aa: CASSGQGMWTDTQYF; CDR3nt: TGTGCCAGTAGTGGACAGGGAATGTGGACAGATACGCAGTATTTT
v_gene: TRBV4-2; abundance: few; d_gene: TRBD1; j_gene: TRBJ2-2; CDR3aa: CASSQAGTGGTRITGELFF; CDR3nt: TGTGCCAGCAGCCAAGCCGGGACAGGGGGAACTCGGATCACCGGGGAGCTGTTTTTT
v_gene: TRBV7-9; abundance: once; d_gene: -; j_gene: TRBJ2-7; CDR3aa: CSSSFPGQTYEQYF; CDR3nt: TGTTCCAGCAGCTTTCCCGGACAAACCTACGAGCAGTACTTC
v_gene: TRBV14; abundance: -; d_gene: -; j_gene: TRBJ2-7; CDR3aa: CASSQFQGAYEQYF; CDR3nt: TGTGCCAGCAGCCAGTTTCAGGGCGCCTACGAGCAGTACTTC
v_gene: TRBV5-4; abundance: -; d_gene: -; j_gene: TRBJ2-7; CDR3aa: CASSLYRGYEQYF; CDR3nt: TGTGCCAGCAGCTTGTATCGGGGGTACGAGCAGTACTTC
v_gene: TRBV29-1; abundance: -; d_gene: TRBD1; j_gene: TRBJ1-3; CDR3aa: CSGMRQGGNTIYF; CDR3nt: TGCAGCGGGATGCGACAGGGTGGAAACACCATATATTTT
v_gene: TRBV19; abundance: -; d_gene: TRBD2; j_gene: TRBJ2-5; CDR3aa: CASSTPTSGQETQYF; CDR3nt: TGTGCCAGTAGTACCCCGACTAGCGGACAAGAGACCCAGTACTTC
v_gene: TRBV9; abundance: -; d_gene: TRBD2; j_gene: TRBJ2-5; CDR3aa: CASSPHPGLAGEETQYF; CDR3nt: TGTGCCAGCAGCCCTCACCCGGGACTAGCGGGGGAAGAGACCCAGTACTTC
v_gene: TRBV13; abundance: -; d_gene: -; j_gene: TRBJ2-7; CDR3aa: CASSPRGLYEQYF; CDR3nt: TGTGCCAGCAGTCCCAGAGGCCTCTACGAGCAGTACTTC